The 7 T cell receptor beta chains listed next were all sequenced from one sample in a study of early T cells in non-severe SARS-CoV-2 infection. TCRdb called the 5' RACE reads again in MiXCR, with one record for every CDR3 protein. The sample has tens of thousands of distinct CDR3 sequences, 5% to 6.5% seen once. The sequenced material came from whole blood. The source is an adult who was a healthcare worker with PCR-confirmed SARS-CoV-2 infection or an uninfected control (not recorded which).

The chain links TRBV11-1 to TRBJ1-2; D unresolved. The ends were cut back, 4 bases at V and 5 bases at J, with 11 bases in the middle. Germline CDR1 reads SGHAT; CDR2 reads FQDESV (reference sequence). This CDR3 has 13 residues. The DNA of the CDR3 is TGTGCCAGCAGCTCATCCACCACGTATGGCTACACCTTC. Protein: CASSSSTTYGYTF.

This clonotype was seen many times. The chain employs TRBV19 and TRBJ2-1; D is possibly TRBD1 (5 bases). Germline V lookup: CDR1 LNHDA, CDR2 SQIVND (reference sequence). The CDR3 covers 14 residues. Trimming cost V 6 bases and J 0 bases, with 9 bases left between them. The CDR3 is CASSEQDSYNEQFF. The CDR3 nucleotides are TGTGCCAGTAGCGAACAGGACTCCTACAATGAGCAGTTCTTC.

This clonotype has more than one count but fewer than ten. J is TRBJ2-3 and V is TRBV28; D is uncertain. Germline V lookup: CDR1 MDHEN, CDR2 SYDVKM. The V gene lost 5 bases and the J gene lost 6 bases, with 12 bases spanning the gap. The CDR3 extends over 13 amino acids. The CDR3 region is CASSTVVRDTQYF. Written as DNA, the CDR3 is TGTGCCAGCAGTACTGTAGTTAGGGATACGCAGTATTTT.

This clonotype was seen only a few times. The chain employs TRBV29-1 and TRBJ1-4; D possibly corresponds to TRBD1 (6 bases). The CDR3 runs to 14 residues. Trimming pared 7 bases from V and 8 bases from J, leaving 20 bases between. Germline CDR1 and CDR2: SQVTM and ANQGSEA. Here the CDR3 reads CSAGGGLGEEKLFF. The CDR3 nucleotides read TGCAGCGCCGGCGGGGGGCTAGGCGAAGAAAAACTGTTTTTT.

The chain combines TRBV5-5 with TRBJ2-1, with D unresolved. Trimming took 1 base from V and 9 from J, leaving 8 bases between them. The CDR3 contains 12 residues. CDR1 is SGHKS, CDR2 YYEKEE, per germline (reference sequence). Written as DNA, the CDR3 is TGTGCCAGCAGCTTGACAGTAAGTGAGCAGTTCTTC. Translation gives CASSLTVSEQFF.

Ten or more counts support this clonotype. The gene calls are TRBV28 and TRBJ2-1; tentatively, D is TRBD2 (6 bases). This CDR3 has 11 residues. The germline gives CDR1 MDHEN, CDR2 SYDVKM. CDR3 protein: CASGRGNEQFF. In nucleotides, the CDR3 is TGTGCGTCCGGGAGAGGTAATGAGCAGTTCTTC.

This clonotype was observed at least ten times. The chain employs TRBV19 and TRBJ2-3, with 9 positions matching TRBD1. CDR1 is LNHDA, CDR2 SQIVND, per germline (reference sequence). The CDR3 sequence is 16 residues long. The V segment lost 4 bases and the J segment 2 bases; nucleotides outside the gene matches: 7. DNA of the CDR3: TGTGCCAGTAGTAGGGACAGGGCACTGCTCACAGATACGCAGTATTTT. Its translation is CASSRDRALLTDTQYF.